This TCR beta chain was sequenced during a study of cytomegalovirus exposure and HLA in healthy donors. The CDR3 extends over 15 amino acids. V was shortened by 6 bases and J by 2 bases, with 15 bases between the two germline ends. Germline CDR1 is LNHDA and CDR2 is SQIVND (reference sequence). Both 60 Vbeta primers and 13 Jbeta primers went into the PCR. The assay was immunoSEQ multiplex PCR, and TCRdb's table has in-frame clones only and misses some. This table has about 130,000 clones, roughly 79% appearing once. This receptor was obtained from a woman between 50 and 59 years old in good health and CMV-seronegative. The chain carries TRBV19 and TRBJ2-3, with a possible D match to TRBD1 (5 bases). The sequenced sample was PBMCs. The chain's CDR3 is CASRKGVIFTDTQYF. The CDR3 nucleotides read TGTGCCAGTAGGAAAGGGGTTATTTTCACAGATACGCAGTATTTT.